What follows are 16 T cell receptor beta chains derived from one specimen sequenced in a study of CD8 T cells in Susac syndrome. It was with random hexamers that roughly 0.5 to 1 ug RNA was reverse transcribed. Each CDR3 protein is one row after TCRdb ran MiXCR on the immunoSEQ multiplex PCR reads. The sample consists of tens of thousands of distinct CDR3 sequences, approximately 95% of them appearing once. Input material: CD8+ T cells from PBMCs. These receptors came from a human donor with Susac syndrome.

The rearrangement uses TRBV12-3 or TRBV12-4 and TRBJ1-2; 9 positions agree with TRBD1. V lost 5 bases, J lost 5 bases, and 0 bases stayed unmatched. The CDR3 is 12 residues long. Here the CDR3 DNA reads TGTGCCAGCAGTGGACAGGGGTATGGCTACACCTTC. Translation gives CASSGQGYGYTF.

The gene calls are TRBV7-9 and TRBJ1-1; a possible D gene is TRBD1 (6 bases). This CDR3 comprises 14 residues. V shed 5 bases and J shed 1 base, with 11 bases lying between them. Germline CDR1 and CDR2: SEHNR and FQNEAQ (reference sequence). The CDR3 protein is CASSQDSSNTEAFF. In DNA form, the CDR3 reads TGTGCCAGCAGCCAGGACAGTTCGAACACTGAAGCTTTCTTT. The full variable domain, with the rest looked up from reference TRBV7-9 and TRBJ1-1, is DTGVSQNPRHKITKRGQNVTFRCDPISEHNRLYWYRQTLGQGPEFLTYFQNEAQLEKSRLLSDRFSAERPKGSFSTLEIQRTEQGDSAMYLCASSQDSSNTEAFFGQGTRLTVV.

The chain couples TRBV9 to TRBJ1-1; D might be TRBD1 (5 bases). The germline V and J ends were trimmed by 9 bases and 1 base, with 13 bases remaining between them. The CDR3 is 13 amino acids. Looked up from germline, CDR1 is SGDLS and CDR2 is YYNGEE. CDR3 region: CATSSGGNTEAFF. In DNA form, the CDR3 reads TGTGCCACTTCAAGCGGGGGGAACACTGAAGCTTTCTTT.

The chain is built from TRBV7-6 and TRBJ2-7; no clear D gene. Germline lookup yields CDR1 SGHVS and CDR2 FNYEAQ. This CDR3 is 12 amino acids long. Trimming stripped 4 bases from V and 6 bases from J, with 10 bases between. CDR3 nucleotide sequence: TGTGCCAGCAGCTCAGAACAACCCGAGCAGTACTTC. It encodes CASSSEQPEQYF.

V and J are TRBV5-6 and TRBJ1-1; 7 nucleotides match TRBD1. The CDR3 consists of 13 residues. J lost 6 bases, V lost 2 bases, and 4 bases had no gene match. Germline V gives CDR1 SGHDT, CDR2 YYEEEE. The CDR3 spells CASSLQGLAEAFF. The CDR3 nucleotides read TGTGCCAGCAGCTTACAGGGGTTGGCTGAAGCTTTCTTT.

The rearrangement joins TRBV7-9 to TRBJ1-2; D gene uncertain. Germline CDR1 SEHNR, CDR2 FQNEAQ (reference sequence). The CDR3 is 13 amino acids. Trimming shortened V by 4 bases and J by 1 base, and 7 bases separated the two germline ends. The DNA of the CDR3 is TGTGCCAGCAGCTCGACGGATAACTATGGCTACACCTTC. This gives the protein CASSSTDNYGYTF.

The rearrangement joins TRBV30 to TRBJ2-1; D gene unclear. The CDR3 is 11 amino acids. V gave up 2 bases and J gave up 7 bases, with 6 bases separating them. Germline-derived CDR1 and CDR2 are GTSNPN and SVGIG (reference sequence). CDR3 amino acids: CAWSPSNEQFF. The CDR3 nucleotides read TGTGCCTGGAGTCCATCGAATGAGCAGTTCTTC. The full variable domain, completed using reference TRBV30 and TRBJ2-1, is SQTIHQWPATLVQPVGSPLSLECTVEGTSNPNLYWYRQAAGRGLQLLFYSVGIGQISSEVPQNLSASRPQDRQFILSSKKLLLSDSGFYLCAWSPSNEQFFGPGTRLTVL.

V is TRBV18 and J is TRBJ1-1; 7 bases line up with TRBD1. The V and J ends lost 2 bases and 4 bases, in that order; junction bases with no gene match: 7. The CDR3 is 15 amino acids. Germline CDR1 is KGHSH and CDR2 is LQKENI. The CDR3 sequence is CASSPEGQRSTEAFF. The CDR3 coding sequence is TGTGCCAGCTCACCAGAGGGACAGCGCTCCACTGAAGCTTTCTTT.

The chain has TRBV20-1 and TRBJ1-3; a possible D gene is TRBD1 (5 bases). There are 15 residues in the CDR3. Germline CDR1 reads DFQATT; CDR2 reads SNEGSKA (reference sequence). V was cut by 6 bases and J by 2 bases, with 17 bases left in between. As DNA, the CDR3 is TGCAGTGCCACCACCCAGAGGGGAACTGGAAACACCATATATTTT. It is translated as CSATTQRGTGNTIYF.

The CDR3 sequence is CASSPPQGSYEQYF. In nucleotides, the CDR3 is TGTGCCAGCAGCCCCCCGCAAGGTTCATACGAGCAGTACTTC. The chain employs TRBV9 and TRBJ2-7, with D hard to call. The CDR3 runs 14 residues. The ends were cut back, 4 bases at V and 4 bases at J, with 15 bases in the middle. Germline lookup yields CDR1 SGDLS and CDR2 YYNGEE.

The chain uses TRBV20-1 and TRBJ1-2; 8 nucleotides agree with TRBD1. The CDR3 totals 13 residues. In germline, CDR1 is DFQATT, CDR2 SNEGSKA (reference sequence). V gave up 7 bases and J gave up 3 bases; unmatched junction bases: 7. CDR3 in amino acids: CSGQGSSDYGYTF. The CDR3 bases are TGCAGTGGACAGGGGAGTTCGGACTATGGCTACACCTTC.

The chain couples TRBV4-3 to TRBJ2-5; 10 bases map to TRBD2. The CDR3 extends over 15 amino acids. V dropped 4 bases and J dropped 5; count of bases not matched to a gene: 7. Germline CDR1 LGHNA, CDR2 YSLEER. CDR3 protein: CASSLVGSGRETQYF. CDR3 nucleotide sequence: TGCGCCAGCAGCCTAGTGGGTAGCGGGAGGGAGACCCAGTACTTC.

The J gene is TRBJ2-3, the V gene TRBV9, with D maybe TRBD1 (7 bases). CDR1 is SGDLS and CDR2 is YYNGEE in the germline V gene. CDR3 size: 19 residues. With 0 bases removed from V and 4 bases from J, the gap between germline ends came to 24 bases. The CDR3 here is CASSVVDRVGHGRPDTQYF. The CDR3 coding sequence is TGTGCCAGCAGCGTAGTAGACAGGGTAGGGCACGGGAGACCAGATACGCAGTATTTT. Using reference TRBV9 and TRBJ2-3 for the parts outside the CDR3, the full variable domain is DSGVTQTPKHLITATGQRVTLRCSPRSGDLSVYWYQQSLDQGLQFLIQYYNGEERAKGNILERFSAQQFPDLHSELNLSSLELGDSALYFCASSVVDRVGHGRPDTQYFGPGTRLTVL.

This chain uses TRBV11-1 with TRBJ2-3; 12 bases are a match to TRBD2. After removal of 5 bases from V and 4 bases from J, the junction contained 1 base not matched to a gene. This CDR3 spans 14 amino acids. Germline V gives CDR1 SGHAT, CDR2 FQDESV (reference sequence). The CDR3 coding sequence is TGTGCCAGCAGCCGACTAGCGGGAGCAGATACGCAGTATTTT. Encoded protein: CASSRLAGADTQYF.

The chain joins TRBV29-1 to TRBJ2-1; D is undetermined. The CDR3 consists of 14 residues. Per germline, CDR1 SQVTM and CDR2 ANQGSEA. The V gene lost 3 bases and the J gene lost 1 base, with 10 bases spanning the gap. The CDR3 nucleotides read TGCAGCGTTGACGGCCCCTTTTCCTACAATGAGCAGTTCTTC. It translates to CSVDGPFSYNEQFF.

The rearrangement links TRBV19 to TRBJ1-1; D possibly corresponds to TRBD1 (5 bases). The V gene lost 2 bases and the J gene lost 4 bases, with 8 bases spanning the gap. Per the germline V gene, CDR1 is LNHDA and CDR2 is SQIVND (reference sequence). This CDR3 region has 13 residues. This chain's CDR3 is CASSISGTTEAFF. CDR3 in DNA: TGTGCCAGTAGTATAAGTGGGACCACTGAAGCTTTCTTT.